This paragraph reports one TCR beta chain. Antigen specificity is unknown. Sample treatment: roughly ten-day PBMC culture with coronavirus spike peptide pools or control peptides (ViraFEST assay). Collection of the unexposed donor's CD4+ T cells took place before the COVID-19 pandemic (2011-2018). This entry is derived from a study of vaccination and CD4 T cells after COVID-19. Across the whole study: Each individual in the study obtained two doses of BNT162b2 or mRNA-1273 vaccine.

Germline values: CDR1 SGHVS, CDR2 FNYEAQ. V was clipped by 3 bases and J by 0 bases, with 14 bases between them. This CDR3 spans 16 amino acids. The Oncomine TCR Beta short-read assay was applied to DNA of cultured CD4+ T cells. TCRdb re-called the PCR reads with MiXCR, one entry per CDR3 protein. Of approximately 8,000 distinct CDR3 sequences in the sample, 35% to 40% are singletons; the top ten hold roughly 26%. This sequence originates from a human donor in good health. The sample taken for sequencing was CD4+ T cells from blood, cultured in vitro. The chain couples TRBV7-6 to TRBJ2-5; D call uncertain. The CDR3 reads CASSFLGSPHQETQYF. Written as DNA, the CDR3 is TGTGCCAGCAGCTTTCTTGGATCCCCCCACCAAGAGACCCAGTACTTC.